This is a list of T cell receptor beta chains from one sample in a study of shared clonotypes between healthy human individuals. Assay used: immunoSEQ multiplex PCR; TCRdb lists only in-frame clones, some missing. The data contain under 2,000,000 clones, roughly 95% of them seen just once; the ten biggest clones take up approximately 1.2%. Sample: naive CD8+ T cells sorted from blood. These receptors all stem from a man aged 18 to 35 in good health. Both conserved end residues are part of each CDR3. The D gene is left open where the match is weak. Size is omitted from some rows. Given values are once, few, many or a class for expanded clones.

j_call clone_size d_call v_call cdr3_aa cdr3_nt
TRBJ2-1 NA TRBD2 TRBV10-1 CASSETGLAGVNEQFF TGCGCCAGCAGCGAAACAGGACTAGCGGGAGTCAATGAGCAGTTCTTC
TRBJ1-6 NA NA TRBV9 CASSAQDRYNSPLHF TGTGCCAGCAGCGCCCAAGACAGGTATAATTCACCCCTCCACTTT
TRBJ2-7 NA TRBD1 TRBV7-9 CASSFPVGQGDEQYF TGTGCCAGCAGCTTCCCCGTAGGACAGGGGGACGAGCAGTACTTC
TRBJ2-7 NA NA TRBV25-1 CASSQGGGHEQYF TGTGCCAGCAGTCAGGGGGGTGGCCACGAGCAGTACTTC
TRBJ2-5 once TRBD2 TRBV27 CASRHIAGSQETQYF TGTGCCAGCCGTCATATAGCGGGTTCCCAAGAGACCCAGTACTTC
TRBJ2-3 NA NA TRBV11-2 CASSLVGTPDTQYF TGTGCCAGCAGCTTAGTGGGGACCCCCGATACGCAGTATTTT
TRBJ2-3 NA NA TRBV18 CASSPSWGHGTTDTQYF TGTGCCAGCTCACCGTCCTGGGGACACGGAACGACAGATACGCAGTATTTT
TRBJ2-1 NA TRBD2 TRBV10-2 CASRPTSGGYNEQFF TGCGCCAGCAGGCCGACTAGCGGGGGGTACAATGAGCAGTTCTTC
TRBJ2-7 NA NA TRBV6-5 CASSYSIGGDEQYF TGTGCCAGCAGTTACTCTATAGGAGGGGACGAGCAGTACTTC
TRBJ1-1 NA NA TRBV6-6 CASSLQDWRHFF TGTGCCAGCAGCCTACAGGATTGGAGGCATTTCTTT
TRBJ1-6 NA NA TRBV28 CASTTSGDMLRLGSSPLHF TGTGCCAGCACCACTAGTGGGGACATGTTAAGGCTAGGTAGTTCACCCCTCCACTTT
TRBJ2-7 NA TRBD2 TRBV4-3 CASSQERTSYYEQYF TGCGCCAGCAGCCAAGAGAGGACTAGCTATTACGAGCAGTACTTC
TRBJ1-6 once TRBD1 TRBV6-5 CASSPDRGDYSPLHF TGTGCCAGCAGCCCGGACAGGGGCGACTATTCACCCCTCCACTTT
TRBJ2-2 NA NA TRBV5-6 CASSFGSWNTGELFF TGTGCCAGCAGCTTTGGTTCGTGGAACACCGGGGAGCTGTTTTTT
TRBJ1-1 NA TRBD1 TRBV7-2 CASSGGTGYLNTEAFF TGTGCCAGCAGCGGGGGGACAGGGTATCTGAACACTGAAGCTTTCTTT
TRBJ2-7 NA NA TRBV7-9 CASSSYEGQYF TGTGCCAGCAGCTCCTACGAAGGGCAGTACTTC
TRBJ1-1 NA NA TRBV28 CASSLPRAEAFF TGTGCCAGCAGCCTCCCACGGGCTGAAGCTTTCTTT
TRBJ1-5 NA TRBD1 TRBV6-1 CASSGQGGNQPQHF TGTGCCAGCAGTGGTCAGGGGGGGAATCAGCCCCAGCATTTT
TRBJ2-7 NA NA TRBV10-2 CASTPGAGEQYF TGCGCCAGCACCCCAGGGGCTGGCGAGCAGTACTTC
TRBJ1-2 NA NA TRBV14 CASSQGLAGLRGYTF TGTGCCAGCAGCCAAGGATTGGCTGGCCTCAGGGGCTACACCTTC
TRBJ2-1 NA TRBD2 TRBV7-3 CASSLLAGANYNEQFF TGTGCCAGCAGCTTACTAGCGGGGGCCAACTACAATGAGCAGTTCTTC
TRBJ2-7 NA NA TRBV5-8 CASKKRGAAYEQYF TGTGCCAGCAAAAAGAGGGGGGCGGCTTACGAGCAGTACTTC
TRBJ2-7 NA NA TRBV27 CASSLTVSYEQYF TGTGCCAGCAGTTTAACGGTCTCCTACGAGCAGTACTTC
TRBJ1-1 NA NA TRBV19 CASMGGWSFSHTEAFF TGTGCCAGTATGGGCGGCTGGAGTTTCTCGCACACTGAAGCTTTCTTT
TRBJ2-7 NA NA TRBV12-5 CASGLSQGSWYEQYF TGTGCTAGTGGCCTCTCACAGGGATCTTGGTACGAGCAGTACTTC
TRBJ2-7 NA NA TRBV2 CASSEGAHSYEQYF TGTGCCAGCAGTGAAGGTGCACACTCCTACGAGCAGTACTTC
TRBJ2-7 NA TRBD1 TRBV27 CASSHGTGWFYEQYF TGTGCCAGCAGCCACGGGACAGGATGGTTCTACGAGCAGTACTTC
TRBJ2-1 NA NA TRBV6-1 CATKGYNEQFF TGTGCCACCAAAGGGTACAATGAGCAGTTCTTC
TRBJ2-7 NA TRBD2 TRBV4-3 CASSPSSREDVYEQYF TGCGCCAGCAGCCCCAGCAGTCGGGAGGACGTTTACGAGCAGTACTTC
TRBJ1-1 NA NA TRBV13 CASSPEDGVNTEAFF TGTGCCAGCAGCCCCGAAGATGGGGTAAACACTGAAGCTTTCTTT
TRBJ2-7 NA NA TRBV6-1 CASSEIGQSSYEQYF TGTGCCAGCAGTGAGATAGGACAAAGCTCCTACGAGCAGTACTTC
TRBJ1-3 once TRBD1 TRBV11-1 CASSAGTGTGNTIYF TGTGCCAGCAGCGCCGGGACAGGGACGGGAAACACCATATATTTT
TRBJ2-5 NA NA TRBV13 CASSFSPQETQYF TGTGCCAGCAGCTTCTCTCCCCAAGAGACCCAGTACTTC
TRBJ1-1 few NA TRBV19 CASSSGGNTEAFF TGTGCCAGTAGTAGCGGAGGGAACACTGAAGCTTTCTTT
TRBJ1-2 NA TRBD1 TRBV7-2 CASSLVQGAGYTF TGTGCCAGCAGCTTAGTACAGGGGGCTGGCTACACCTTC
TRBJ1-6 NA NA TRBV5-8 CASSLGPNYNSPLHF TGTGCCAGCAGCTTGGGACCCAACTATAATTCACCCCTCCACTTT
TRBJ1-5 NA NA TRBV27 CASSLGQGRFQPQHF TGTGCCAGCAGTTTAGGTCAGGGTAGGTTTCAGCCCCAGCATTTT
TRBJ1-1 NA NA TRBV29-1 CSVEVGTEAFF TGCAGCGTTGAAGTGGGGACTGAAGCTTTCTTT
TRBJ2-7 NA NA TRBV7-9 CASSWGDSSNEQYF TGTGCCAGCAGCTGGGGGGACTCCTCGAACGAGCAGTACTTC
TRBJ2-7 once NA TRBV4-1 CASSPVGGAWEQYF TGCGCCAGCAGCCCCGTTGGGGGGGCGTGGGAGCAGTACTTC
TRBJ2-2 once NA TRBV4-1 CASSQRVSGELFF TGCGCCAGCAGCCAAAGGGTTTCCGGGGAGCTGTTTTTT
TRBJ2-6 NA NA TRBV7-8 CASSLGSGRISGANVLTF TGTGCCAGCAGCTTAGGTTCGGGACGGATCTCTGGGGCCAACGTCCTGACTTTC
TRBJ1-6 NA NA TRBV5-4 CASSYNSGFDSPLHF TGTGCCAGCAGCTATAACTCAGGATTTGATTCACCCCTCCACTTT
TRBJ2-7 NA TRBD2 TRBV10-2 CASQKGLAGDYEQYF TGCGCCAGCCAAAAGGGACTAGCGGGGGACTACGAGCAGTACTTC
TRBJ2-7 NA NA TRBV6-1 CASSEVVARLRLGEQYF TGTGCCAGCAGTGAAGTTGTAGCCCGCCTGAGACTCGGCGAGCAGTACTTC